This T cell receptor beta chain was captured by sequencing in a study of blood T cell repertoires in COVID-19. The wider study: Samples came from the United States, Italy and Spain, spanning acute and convalescent COVID-19. Sources were T cells, B-cell-depleted T cells, or PBMCs; the material itself was cDNA or gDNA.

Authors' analysis steps: Reference gene primer amplification in the assay estimated nucleated cell counts. Produced via immunoSEQ multiplex PCR; TCRdb's table is partial and in-frame only. The DNA gave D and trimming, while V, J and clone size come from that table. Among some 250,000 clones, 70% to 90% were seen once, and the ten largest hold around 7.3%. The CDR3 is 13 amino acids. Trimming left V 3 bases short and J 8 bases short, with 11 bases between. The TCR sequence derives from a woman in her 70s with active or convalescent COVID-19. The chain recombines TRBV12-3 or TRBV12-4 with TRBJ2-1; maybe TRBD1 (6 bases). Sequenced material: peripheral blood. In DNA form, the CDR3 reads TGTGCCAGCAGTTTCGGGACAATGCATGAGCAGTTCTTC. This sequence encodes CASSFGTMHEQFF.